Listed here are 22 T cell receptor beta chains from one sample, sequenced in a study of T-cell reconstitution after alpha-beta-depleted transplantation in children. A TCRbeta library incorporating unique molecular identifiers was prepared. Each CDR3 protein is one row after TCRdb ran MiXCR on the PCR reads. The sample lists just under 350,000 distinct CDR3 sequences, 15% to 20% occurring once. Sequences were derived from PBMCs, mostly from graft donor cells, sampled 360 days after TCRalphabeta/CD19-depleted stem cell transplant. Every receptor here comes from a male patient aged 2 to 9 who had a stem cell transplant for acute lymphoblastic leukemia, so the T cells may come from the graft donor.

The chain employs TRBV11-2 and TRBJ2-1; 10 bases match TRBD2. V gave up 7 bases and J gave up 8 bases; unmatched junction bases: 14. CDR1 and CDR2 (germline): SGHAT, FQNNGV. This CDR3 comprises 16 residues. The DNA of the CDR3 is TGTGCCAGCAAGCTGGGGGGTCTAGCGGGAGTCGATGAGCAGTTCTTC. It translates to CASKLGGLAGVDEQFF.

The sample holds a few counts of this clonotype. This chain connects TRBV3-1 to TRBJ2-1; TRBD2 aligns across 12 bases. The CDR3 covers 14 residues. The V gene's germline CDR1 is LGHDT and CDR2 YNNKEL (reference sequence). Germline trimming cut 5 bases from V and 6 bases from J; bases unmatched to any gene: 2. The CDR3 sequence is CASSAGLAGNEQFF. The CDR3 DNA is TGTGCCAGCAGCGCGGGACTAGCGGGCAATGAGCAGTTCTTC.

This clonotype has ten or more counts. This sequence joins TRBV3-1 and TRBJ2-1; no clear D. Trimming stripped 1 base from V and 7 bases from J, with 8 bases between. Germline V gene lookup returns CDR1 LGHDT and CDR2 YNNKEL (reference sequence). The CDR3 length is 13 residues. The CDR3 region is CASSQVTRNEQFF. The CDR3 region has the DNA TGTGCCAGCAGCCAAGTCACCAGAAATGAGCAGTTCTTC.

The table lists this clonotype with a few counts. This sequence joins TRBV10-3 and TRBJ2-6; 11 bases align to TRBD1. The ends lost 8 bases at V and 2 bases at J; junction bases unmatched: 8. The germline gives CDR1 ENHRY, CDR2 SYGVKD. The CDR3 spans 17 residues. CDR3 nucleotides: TGTGCCATCTCGAAGGGGGACAGGGGGGCTGGGGCCAACGTCCTGACTTTC. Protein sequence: CAISKGDRGAGANVLTF.

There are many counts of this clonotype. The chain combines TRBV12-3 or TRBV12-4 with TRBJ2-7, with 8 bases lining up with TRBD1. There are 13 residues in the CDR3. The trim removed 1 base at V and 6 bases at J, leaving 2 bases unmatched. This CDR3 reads CASSLGTGSEQYF. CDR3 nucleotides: TGTGCCAGCAGTTTAGGGACAGGGAGCGAGCAGTACTTC.

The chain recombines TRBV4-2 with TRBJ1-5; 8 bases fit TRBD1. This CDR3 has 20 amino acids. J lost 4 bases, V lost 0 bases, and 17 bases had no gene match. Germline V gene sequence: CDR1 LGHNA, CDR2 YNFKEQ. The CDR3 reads CASSQDRDAGGPLRNQPQHF. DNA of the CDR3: TGTGCCAGCAGCCAAGATAGGGACGCAGGGGGCCCCCTTAGAAATCAGCCCCAGCATTTT.

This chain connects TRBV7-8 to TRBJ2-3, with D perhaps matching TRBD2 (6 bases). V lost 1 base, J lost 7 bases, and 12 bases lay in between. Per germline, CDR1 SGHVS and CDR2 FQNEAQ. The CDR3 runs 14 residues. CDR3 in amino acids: CASSLGPGGNTQYF. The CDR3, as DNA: TGTGCCAGCAGCTTAGGTCCGGGCGGGAATACGCAGTATTTT.

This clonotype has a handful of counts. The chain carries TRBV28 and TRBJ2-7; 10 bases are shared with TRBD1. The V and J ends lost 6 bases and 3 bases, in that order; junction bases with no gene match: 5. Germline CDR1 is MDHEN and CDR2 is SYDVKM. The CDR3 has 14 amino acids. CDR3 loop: CASSYGTGDYEQYF. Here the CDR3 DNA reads TGTGCCAGCAGCTACGGGACAGGGGACTACGAGCAGTACTTC.

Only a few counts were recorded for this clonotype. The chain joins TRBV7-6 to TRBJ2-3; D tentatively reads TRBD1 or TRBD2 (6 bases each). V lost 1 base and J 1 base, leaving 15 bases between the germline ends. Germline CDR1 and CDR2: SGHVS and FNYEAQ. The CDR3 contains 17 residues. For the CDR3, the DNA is TGTGCCAGCAGCTTAGGGGTCTGGGGGGCACGCACAGATACGCAGTATTTT. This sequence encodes CASSLGVWGARTDTQYF.

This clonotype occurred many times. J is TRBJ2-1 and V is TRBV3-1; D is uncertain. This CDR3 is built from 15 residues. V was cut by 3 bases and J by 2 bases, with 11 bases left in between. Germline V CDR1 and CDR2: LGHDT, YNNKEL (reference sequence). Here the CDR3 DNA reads TGTGCCAGCAGCCAGCAGCTAGGTGCCTACAATGAGCAGTTCTTC. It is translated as CASSQQLGAYNEQFF.

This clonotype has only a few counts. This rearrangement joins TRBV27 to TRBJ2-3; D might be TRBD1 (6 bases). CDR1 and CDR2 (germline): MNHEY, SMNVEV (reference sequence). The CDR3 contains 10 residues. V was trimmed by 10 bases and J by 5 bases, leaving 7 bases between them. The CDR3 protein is CATRGDTQYF. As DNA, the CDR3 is TGTGCCACCAGGGGAGATACGCAGTATTTT.

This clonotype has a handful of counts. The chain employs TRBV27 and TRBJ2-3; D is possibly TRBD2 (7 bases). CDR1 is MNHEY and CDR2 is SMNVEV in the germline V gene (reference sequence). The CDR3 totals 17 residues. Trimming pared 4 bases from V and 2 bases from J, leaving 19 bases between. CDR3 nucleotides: TGTGCCAGCAGTTGGGGGGGGCAGGGGCTGAACACAGATACGCAGTATTTT. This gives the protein CASSWGGQGLNTDTQYF.

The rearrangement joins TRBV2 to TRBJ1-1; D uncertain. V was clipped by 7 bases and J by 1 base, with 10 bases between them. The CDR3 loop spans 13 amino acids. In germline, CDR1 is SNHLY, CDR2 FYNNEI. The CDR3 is CASTRGGNTEAFF. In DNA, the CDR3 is TGTGCCAGCACCCGGGGAGGGAACACTGAAGCTTTCTTT.

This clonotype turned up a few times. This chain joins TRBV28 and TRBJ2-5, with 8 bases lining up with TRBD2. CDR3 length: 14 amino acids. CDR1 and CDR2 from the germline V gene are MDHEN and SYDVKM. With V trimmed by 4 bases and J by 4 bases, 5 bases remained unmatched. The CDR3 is CASSSGGASETQYF. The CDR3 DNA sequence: TGTGCCAGCAGTTCGGGGGGGGCGTCAGAGACCCAGTACTTC.

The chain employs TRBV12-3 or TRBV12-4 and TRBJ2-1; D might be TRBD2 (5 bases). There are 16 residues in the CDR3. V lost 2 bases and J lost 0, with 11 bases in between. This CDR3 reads CASSLFRAGSYNEQFF. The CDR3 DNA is TGTGCCAGCAGTTTATTTAGGGCGGGCTCCTACAATGAGCAGTTCTTC.

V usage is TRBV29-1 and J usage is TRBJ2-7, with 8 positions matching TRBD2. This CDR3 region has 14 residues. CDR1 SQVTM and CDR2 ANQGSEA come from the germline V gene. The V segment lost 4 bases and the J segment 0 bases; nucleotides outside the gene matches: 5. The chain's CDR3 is CSVASGGSSYEQYF. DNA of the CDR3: TGCAGCGTTGCTTCGGGGGGGAGCTCCTACGAGCAGTACTTC.

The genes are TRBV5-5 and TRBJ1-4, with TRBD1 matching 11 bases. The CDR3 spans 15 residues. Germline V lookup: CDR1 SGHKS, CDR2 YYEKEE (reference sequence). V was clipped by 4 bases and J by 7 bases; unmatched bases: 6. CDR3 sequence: CASSAWTGGGEKLFF. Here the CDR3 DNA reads TGTGCCAGCAGCGCGTGGACAGGGGGCGGTGAAAAACTGTTTTTT.

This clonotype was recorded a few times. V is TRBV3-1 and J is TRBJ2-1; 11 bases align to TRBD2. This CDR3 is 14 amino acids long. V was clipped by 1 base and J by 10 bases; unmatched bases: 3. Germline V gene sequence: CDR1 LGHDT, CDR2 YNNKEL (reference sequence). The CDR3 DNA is TGTGCCAGCAGCCAAGCCGGGACTAGCGGAGAGCAGTTCTTC. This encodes CASSQAGTSGEQFF.

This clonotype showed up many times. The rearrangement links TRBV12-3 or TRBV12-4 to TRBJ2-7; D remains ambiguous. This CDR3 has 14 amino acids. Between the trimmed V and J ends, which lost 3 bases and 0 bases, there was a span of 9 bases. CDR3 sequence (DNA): TGTGCCAGCAGTTTTTATTCCAGCTCCTACGAGCAGTACTTC. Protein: CASSFYSSSYEQYF.

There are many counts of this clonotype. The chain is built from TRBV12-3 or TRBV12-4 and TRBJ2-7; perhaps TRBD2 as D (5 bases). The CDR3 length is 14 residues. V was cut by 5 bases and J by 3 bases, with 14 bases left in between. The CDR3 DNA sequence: TGTGCCAGCAGTCTCACTAGGATTCGCTACGAGCAGTACTTC. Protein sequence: CASSLTRIRYEQYF.

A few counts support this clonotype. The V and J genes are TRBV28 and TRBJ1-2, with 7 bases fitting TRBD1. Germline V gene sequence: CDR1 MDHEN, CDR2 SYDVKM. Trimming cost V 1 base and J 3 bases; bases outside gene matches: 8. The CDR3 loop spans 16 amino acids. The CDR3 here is CASSLLYTGQHYGYTF. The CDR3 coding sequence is TGTGCCAGCAGTTTATTATACACGGGACAGCACTATGGCTACACCTTC.

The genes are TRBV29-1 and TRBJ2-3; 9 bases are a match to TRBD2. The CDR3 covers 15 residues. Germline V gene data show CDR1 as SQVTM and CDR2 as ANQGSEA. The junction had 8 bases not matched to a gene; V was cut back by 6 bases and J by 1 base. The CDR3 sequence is CSVPRSGSGTDTQYF. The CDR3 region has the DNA TGCAGCGTACCGCGTAGCGGGAGCGGCACAGATACGCAGTATTTT.